Shown below are 3 T cell receptor beta chains from a single sample sequenced in a study of glioma-infiltrating T cells after dendritic cell vaccination. The table came from immunoSEQ multiplex PCR; TCRdb's copy has only in-frame clones and leaves some out. The sample shows tens of thousands of clones, over 75% of them seen only once. The sample was blood, taken before dendritic cell vaccination. The receptors were sampled from a human donor with glioblastoma.

This clone is large by share. The chain employs TRBV14 and TRBJ2-1, with 8 positions matching TRBD2. This CDR3 spans 16 amino acids. After removal of 4 bases from V and 2 bases from J, the junction contained 7 bases not matched to a gene. The germline CDR1 and CDR2 sequences are SGHDN and FVKESK. The DNA for the CDR3 is TGTGCCAGCAGCCGCCGGGGGGGAGGTACCTACAATGAGCAGTTCTTC. It codes for CASSRRGGGTYNEQFF.

The sample holds one count of this clone. The chain recombines TRBV27 with TRBJ1-5; D may be TRBD1 (6 bases). Germline loops: CDR1 MNHEY, CDR2 SMNVEV (reference sequence). The V and J ends lost 5 bases and 10 bases respectively, with 21 bases between them. The CDR3 totals 15 residues. CDR3: CASSGEDRRISPQHF. In nucleotides, the CDR3 is TGTGCCAGCAGTGGAGAGGACAGAAGAATCAGCCCCCAGCATTTT.

This rearrangement joins TRBV7-6 to TRBJ2-3; TRBD2 agrees at 12 bases. This CDR3 has 16 amino acids. Per the germline V gene, CDR1 is SGHVS and CDR2 is FNYEAQ. The junction had 10 bases not matched to a gene; V was cut back by 5 bases and J by 7 bases. The CDR3: CASSPVPTSGSNTQYF. DNA of the CDR3: TGTGCCAGCAGCCCCGTCCCGACTAGCGGGAGTAATACGCAGTATTTT.